This T cell receptor beta chain comes out of a study of cytomegalovirus exposure and HLA in healthy donors. Study-wide background: In an earlier analysis, 95 million to 140 million unique TCR beta sequences were found from some 200 million T cells. An early release of data contained approximately 80 million unique TCRs, which came from HLA-typed donors. Overall study results and limits: Reportedly, cytomegalovirus status was diagnosed with high sensitivity and specificity.

Concerning this clone: Its antigen is not known.

V lost 1 base and J lost 2, with 7 bases in between. The germline V gene has CDR1 KGHSH and CDR2 LQKENI. This CDR3 comprises 14 residues. Both 60 Vbeta primers and 13 Jbeta primers went into the PCR. Repertoires were generated with immunoSEQ multiplex PCR, while TCRdb's copy carries only in-frame clones and drops some. The repertoire consists of some 110,000 clones, with about 75% occurring once and the leading ten covering 2.5% to 3%. The receptor comes from a male donor in good health and CMV-seropositive. J is TRBJ2-3 and V is TRBV18; possible D gene TRBD1, 5 bases. The sample was PBMCs. The chain's CDR3 is CASSPQGPTDTQYF. The CDR3 DNA reads TGTGCCAGCTCACCACAGGGGCCCACAGATACGCAGTATTTT.